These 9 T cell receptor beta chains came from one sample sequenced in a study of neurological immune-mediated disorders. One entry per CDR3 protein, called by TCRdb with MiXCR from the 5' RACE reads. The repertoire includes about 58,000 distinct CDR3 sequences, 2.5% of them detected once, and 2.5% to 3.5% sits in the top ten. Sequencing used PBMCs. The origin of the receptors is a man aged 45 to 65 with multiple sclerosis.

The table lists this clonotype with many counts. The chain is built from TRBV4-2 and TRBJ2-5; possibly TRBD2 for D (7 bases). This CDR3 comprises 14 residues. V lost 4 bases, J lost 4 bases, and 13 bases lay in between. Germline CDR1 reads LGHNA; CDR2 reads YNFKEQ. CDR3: CASSRAGAGETQYF. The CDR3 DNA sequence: TGTGCCAGCAGCCGGGCGGGGGCGGGAGAGACCCAGTACTTC.

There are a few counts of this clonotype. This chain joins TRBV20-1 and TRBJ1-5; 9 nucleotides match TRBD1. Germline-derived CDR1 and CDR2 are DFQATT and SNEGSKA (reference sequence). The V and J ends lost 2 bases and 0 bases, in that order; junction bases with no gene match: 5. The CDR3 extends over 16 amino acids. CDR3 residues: CSARPQGAGSNQPQHF. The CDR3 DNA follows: TGCAGTGCTAGACCACAGGGGGCGGGTAGCAATCAGCCCCAGCATTTT.

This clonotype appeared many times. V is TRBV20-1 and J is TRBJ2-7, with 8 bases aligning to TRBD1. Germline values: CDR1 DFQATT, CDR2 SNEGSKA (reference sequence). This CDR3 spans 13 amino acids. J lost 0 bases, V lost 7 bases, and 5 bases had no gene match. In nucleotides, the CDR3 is TGCAGTGTTCTTGGACAGGGCTCCTACGAGCAGTACTTC. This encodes CSVLGQGSYEQYF.

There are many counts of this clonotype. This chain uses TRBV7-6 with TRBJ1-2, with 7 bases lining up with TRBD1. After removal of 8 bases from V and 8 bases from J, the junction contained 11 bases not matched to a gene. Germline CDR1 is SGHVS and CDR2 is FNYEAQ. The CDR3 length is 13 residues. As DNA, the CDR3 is TGTGCCAGCGGCACGGACAGGTTCTCCGGCTACACCTTC. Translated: CASGTDRFSGYTF. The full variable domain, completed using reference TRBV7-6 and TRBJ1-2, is GAGVSQSPRYKVTKRGQDVALRCDPISGHVSLYWYRQALGQGPEFLTYFNYEAQQDKSGLPNDRFSAERPEGSISTLTIQRTEQRDSAMYRCASGTDRFSGYTFGSGTRLTVV.

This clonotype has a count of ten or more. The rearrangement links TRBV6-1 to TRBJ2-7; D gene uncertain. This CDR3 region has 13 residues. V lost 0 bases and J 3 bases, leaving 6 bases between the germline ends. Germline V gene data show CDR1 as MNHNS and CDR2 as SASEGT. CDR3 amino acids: CASSEAVLYEQYF. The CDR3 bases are TGTGCCAGCAGTGAAGCTGTCCTCTACGAGCAGTACTTC.

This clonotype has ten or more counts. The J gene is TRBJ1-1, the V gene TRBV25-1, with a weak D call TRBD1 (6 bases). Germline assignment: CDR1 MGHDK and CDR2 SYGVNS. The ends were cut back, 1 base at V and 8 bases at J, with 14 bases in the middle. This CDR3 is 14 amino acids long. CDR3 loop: CASSESGQTAEAFF. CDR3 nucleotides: TGTGCCAGCAGTGAATCCGGACAGACAGCGGAAGCTTTCTTT. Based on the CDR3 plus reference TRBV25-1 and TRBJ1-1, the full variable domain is EADIYQTPRYLVIGTGKKITLECSQTMGHDKMYWYQQDPGMELHLIHYSYGVNSTEKGDLSSESTVSRIRTEHFPLTLESARPSHTSQYLCASSESGQTAEAFFGQGTRLTVV.

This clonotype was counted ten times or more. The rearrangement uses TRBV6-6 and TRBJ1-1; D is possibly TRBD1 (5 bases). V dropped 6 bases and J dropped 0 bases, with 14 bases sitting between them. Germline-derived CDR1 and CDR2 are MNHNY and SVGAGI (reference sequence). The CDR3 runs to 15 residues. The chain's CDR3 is CASRSRQNMNTEAFF. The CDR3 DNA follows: TGTGCCAGCAGGAGCCGACAGAACATGAACACTGAAGCTTTCTTT.

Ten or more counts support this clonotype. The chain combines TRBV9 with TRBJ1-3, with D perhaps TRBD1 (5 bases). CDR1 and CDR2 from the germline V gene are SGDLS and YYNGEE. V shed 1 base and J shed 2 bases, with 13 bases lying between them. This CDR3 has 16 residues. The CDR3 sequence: CASSVSSGGAGNTIYF. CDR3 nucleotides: TGTGCCAGCAGCGTATCCTCAGGAGGGGCTGGAAACACCATATATTTT.

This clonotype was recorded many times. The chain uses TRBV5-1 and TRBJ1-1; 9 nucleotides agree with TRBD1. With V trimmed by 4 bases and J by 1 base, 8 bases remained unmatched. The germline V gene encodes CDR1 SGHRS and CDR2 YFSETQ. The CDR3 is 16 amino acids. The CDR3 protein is CASSPQGTGRNTEAFF. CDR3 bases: TGCGCCAGCAGCCCCCAAGGGACAGGGCGGAACACTGAAGCTTTCTTT.